What follows is one T cell receptor beta chain and its context. It lacks a known antigen. Nothing much larger sits one base from this clone, and base qualities are not available. The data stem from a study of blood T cell repertoires in COVID-19 (dated by TCRdb to 2018 to 2020). General notes on the study: Samples from collaborators originated in the United States, Italy and Spain and spanned both the acute and convalescent phases of COVID-19. Where available, HLA class I and class II types were obtained from metadata supplied by the sample provider rather than from assay-based typing. A de-identified subject ID, COVID-19 status, age in years and sex were almost always included in the sample metadata. The samples were drawn from the first 160 participants of the ongoing ImmuneRACE study and from 1,254 subjects provided by 6 global collaborators. The material from the prospective study consisted of cDNA or gDNA derived from T cells, B-cell-depleted T cells, or PBMCs. Deeply sampled blood TCRbeta repertoires from subjects exposed to, actively infected with, or recovered from COVID-19 were included in the dataset. The repertoires were released in a freely available public database meant as a resource for research on the immune response to SARS-CoV-2. Findings and caveats that apply to the study as a whole: The amount of clinical and demographic metadata varied by source and participant and was provided uncurated.

The immunoSEQ Assay, a bias-controlled multiplex PCR, was used to amplify TCRbeta CDR3 regions from genomic DNA. The authors' pipeline ran thus. The number of nucleated cells in each sample was estimated from the amplification of reference gene primers within the assay. To quantify the absolute abundance of each unique TCRbeta CDR3 rearrangement, sequence reads were collapsed and filtered. For each sample, productive Simpson clonality was calculated as the square root of Simpson's diversity index across productive rearrangements. TCRdb re-hosts the immuneACCESS table, in-frame sequences only. Its copies lack some clones; in the studies checked, an unresolved V gene accounts for under half of them, and the cause for the rest is not known. That table furnishes V, J and clone size, whereas the DNA furnished D and trimming. A total of about 130,000 clones appear in this sample, around 80% of them only once. The leading ten clones occupy more than 10% of the sample.

Collaborating institutions collected whole blood in K2EDTA tubes following their own protocols. For TCRbeta analysis, collaborators shipped samples in one of three forms: frozen whole blood, isolated PBMCs, or DNA extracted from either of those sample types. Sample: peripheral blood. The clonotype originates from a human donor in a cohort sampled during active COVID-19.

The DNA reads TGCGCCAGCAGTGGCAGGGGGACGAACACTGAAGCTTTCTTT. The translation is CASSGRGTNTEAFF. In this chain, TRBV10-1 is recombined with TRBJ1-1; 7 central bases correspond to TRBD1. Spanning cysteine to phenylalanine, the CDR3 consists of 14 amino acids. Solely the CDR3 DNA is kept, with 42 bases framed from the first base. Trimming removed 4 bases from V and 1 base from J; the gene matches leave 3 bases unexplained. The germline V gene encodes CDR1 WNHNN and CDR2 SYGVQD (reference sequence).